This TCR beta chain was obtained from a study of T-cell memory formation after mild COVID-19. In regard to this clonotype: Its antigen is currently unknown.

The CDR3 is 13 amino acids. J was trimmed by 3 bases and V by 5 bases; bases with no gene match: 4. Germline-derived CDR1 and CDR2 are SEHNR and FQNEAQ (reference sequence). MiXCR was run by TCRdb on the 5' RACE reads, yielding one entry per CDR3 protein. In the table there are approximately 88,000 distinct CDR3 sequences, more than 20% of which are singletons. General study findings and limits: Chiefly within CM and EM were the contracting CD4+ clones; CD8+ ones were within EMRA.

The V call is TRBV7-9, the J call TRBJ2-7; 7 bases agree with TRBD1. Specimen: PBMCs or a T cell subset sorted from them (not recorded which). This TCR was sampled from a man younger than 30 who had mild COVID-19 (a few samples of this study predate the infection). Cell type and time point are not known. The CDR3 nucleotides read TGTGCCAGCAGCCGGGACAGACTCTACGAGCAGTACTTC. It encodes CASSRDRLYEQYF.